The T cell receptor beta chain under discussion was sequenced for a study of blood T cell repertoires in COVID-19. The overall study: COVID-19 samples, acute and convalescent, were from the United States, Italy and Spain. T cells, B-cell-depleted T cells, or PBMCs supplied cDNA or gDNA.

How the authors handled the data: Estimation of nucleated cell counts was performed using reference gene primer amplification. The method was immunoSEQ multiplex PCR; TCRdb's version includes in-frame clones alone and lacks a portion of them. The V and J calls and clone size are taken from that table; D and trimming were inferred from the DNA. The sample lists approximately 100,000 clones, over 70% occurring once. Germline CDR1 reads LGHDT; CDR2 reads YNNKEL (reference sequence). V was shortened by 1 base and J by 0 bases, with 13 bases between the two germline ends. There are 17 residues in the CDR3.

The TCR originated in a woman aged 45-65 years with acute or convalescent COVID-19. The chain links TRBV3-1 (or the pseudogene TRBV3-2) to TRBJ2-1; the D gene is possibly TRBD2 (6 bases). The sequenced sample consisted of peripheral blood. The CDR3 DNA sequence: TGTGCCAGCAGCCAAGGACATTGGGGAGGCTCCTACAATGAGCAGTTCTTC. Encoded protein: CASSQGHWGGSYNEQFF.